This is a list of T cell receptor beta chains from one sample in a study of control samples from healthy donors and cancer patients. Repertoires were generated with immunoSEQ multiplex PCR, while TCRdb's copy carries only in-frame clones and drops some. This table has tens of thousands of clones, roughly 80% appearing once. The sample was PBMCs. Source of these receptors: a woman aged 45 to 65 with lung cancer. Each CDR3 is given with its conserved first and last residue. D genes are given only for firm matches. Size is omitted from some rows. Given values are once, few, many or a class for expanded clones.

j_call v_call d_call clone_size cdr3_nt cdr3_aa
TRBJ2-1 TRBV5-1 NA NA TGCGCCAGCAGCTTGGTAAGATCGAGCAATGAGCAGTTCTTC CASSLVRSSNEQFF
TRBJ1-2 TRBV2 NA NA TGTGCCAGCAGTGAAACGGGACGTAACTATGGCTACACCTTC CASSETGRNYGYTF
TRBJ2-1 TRBV13 NA NA TGTGCCAGCAGCTTAGTAGAATACAATGAGCAGTTCTTC CASSLVEYNEQFF
TRBJ1-5 TRBV5-4 TRBD1 NA TGTGCCAGCAGCTTGGGACAGGGGAACTCTCACCCCAATCAGCCCCAGCATTTT CASSLGQGNSHPNQPQHF
TRBJ1-2 TRBV28 NA NA TGTGCCAGCAGTTTACTGACAGGTTTTCACTATGGCTACACCTTC CASSLLTGFHYGYTF
TRBJ1-3 TRBV10-3 NA few TGTGCCATCACAAATACAGGGTACATGGCCCCAGCTACTTCTGGAAACACCATATATTTT CAITNTGYMAPATSGNTIYF
TRBJ1-1 TRBV11-1 NA NA TGTGCCAGCAGCCCAGGCCAGAGCTACACTGAAGCTTTCTTT CASSPGQSYTEAFF
TRBJ1-1 TRBV4-1 NA NA TGCGCCAGCAGCCAAGCGGTCAGGACGGAGCTAGGAGCTTTCTTT CASSQAVRTELGAFF
TRBJ1-2 TRBV3-1/TRBV3-2 NA NA TGTGCCAGCAGCCAAGGGGGGGGATACAACGTCTATGGCTACACCTTC CASSQGGGYNVYGYTF
TRBJ2-3 TRBV5-1 NA NA TGCGCCAGCAGCTCCCAGATTGGCAGCACAGATACGCAGTATTTT CASSSQIGSTDTQYF
TRBJ2-7 TRBV24-1 TRBD1 NA TGTGCCACCGGGACAGGCCCCTACGAGCAGTACTTC CATGTGPYEQYF
TRBJ1-5 TRBV19 NA NA TGTGCCAGTAACAGGTACAATCAGCCCCAGCATTTT CASNRYNQPQHF
TRBJ2-1 TRBV7-3 TRBD2 once TGTGCCAGCAGCCCTGGCACGACTAGCGGGGGATGGAATGAGCAGTTCTTC CASSPGTTSGGWNEQFF
TRBJ1-1 TRBV2 NA NA TGTGCCAGCGGTGCCGGGAAGGACGGTTACACTGAAGCTTTCTTT CASGAGKDGYTEAFF
TRBJ1-3 TRBV10-3 NA NA TGTGCCATCAGTGAGGGGGAGGCGGTCTCTGGAAACACCATATATTTT CAISEGEAVSGNTIYF
TRBJ2-7 TRBV11-2 NA NA TGTGCCAGCAGCTTGACTCACTACTACGAGCAGTACTTC CASSLTHYYEQYF
TRBJ1-2 TRBV18 TRBD1 NA TGTGCCAGCTCACCCCGCCCCTTGACAGGGGAAGGCTACACCTTC CASSPRPLTGEGYTF
TRBJ1-1 TRBV19 NA NA TGTGCCAGTAGTATTTTCGCCCGGTTCGACACTGAAGCTTTCTTT CASSIFARFDTEAFF
TRBJ2-7 TRBV9 NA NA TGTGCCAGCAGCGTAGGTGTCGGCTCCTCCTACGAGCAGTACTTC CASSVGVGSSYEQYF
TRBJ2-2 TRBV5-3 TRBD1 NA TGTGCCAGAAGCTTGGAGGGACAGGCGGGCGGGAACACCGGGGAGCTGTTTTTT CARSLEGQAGGNTGELFF
TRBJ2-2 TRBV14 TRBD2 NA TGTGCCAGCAGCCAGAGAGGGCTAGCGGGCACCGGGGAGCTGTTTTTT CASSQRGLAGTGELFF
TRBJ2-7 TRBV7-9 TRBD1 NA TGTGCCAGCAGCAAAGAATTTTTGACAGGGCACTCCTACGAGCAGTACTTC CASSKEFLTGHSYEQYF
TRBJ1-2 TRBV9 NA few TGTGCCAGCAGCAAAGGGGCGGGGGACTATGGCTACACCTTC CASSKGAGDYGYTF
TRBJ1-1 TRBV20-1 NA NA TGCAGTGCTAGTCGCCGCAGTTCAAACACTGAAGCTTTCTTT CSASRRSSNTEAFF
TRBJ2-3 TRBV4-2 TRBD2 NA TGTGCCAGCAGCCAAGATTCACCGGGACTAGCGGGGGGGCGATATTTT CASSQDSPGLAGGRYF
TRBJ2-2 TRBV28 TRBD2 few TGTGCCAGCAGTTTAGCGGGAGCGAACACCGGGGAGCTGTTTTTT CASSLAGANTGELFF
TRBJ1-1 TRBV3-1/TRBV3-2 NA NA TGTGCCAGCAGCCCCTCCGGACAGAGGAACACTGAAGCTTTCTTT CASSPSGQRNTEAFF
TRBJ1-2 TRBV20-1 TRBD1 medium-sized TGCAGTGCTAGTGGGACAGGGCTCGGGAGGTATGGCTACACCTTC CSASGTGLGRYGYTF
TRBJ2-1 TRBV14 NA NA TGTGCCAGCAGCCAAGAACAGCCCTACAATGAGCAGTTCTTC CASSQEQPYNEQFF
TRBJ2-3 TRBV19 TRBD1 NA TGTGCCAGTAAACCGGGACAGGGGACAGATACGCAGTATTTT CASKPGQGTDTQYF
TRBJ1-1 TRBV6-5 NA NA TGTGCCAGCAGTCGTTCGACACTGAACACTGAAGCTTTCTTT CASSRSTLNTEAFF
TRBJ2-1 TRBV4-1 NA NA TGCGCCAGCAGCCAAGATTGGACCGTGGGGAATCATGAGCAGTTCTTC CASSQDWTVGNHEQFF
TRBJ1-2 TRBV27 NA NA TGTGCCAGCAGTTCCCTCCTGACATCTAACTATGGCTACACCTTC CASSSLLTSNYGYTF
TRBJ2-1 TRBV7-7 TRBD2 NA TGTGCCAGCAGCCCGGGACTAGCGGGGTACAATGAGCAGTTCTTC CASSPGLAGYNEQFF
TRBJ2-1 TRBV29-1 TRBD2 NA TGCAGCGTTGGCAGGACTAGCAGCGACAATGAGCAGTTCTTC CSVGRTSSDNEQFF
TRBJ2-1 TRBV7-9 NA NA TGTGCCAGCCGCCTATACAATGAGCAGTTCTTC CASRLYNEQFF
TRBJ1-5 TRBV10-1 TRBD1 NA TGCGCCAGCTCTCTCCCACCGGGACAGGGAGGAAATCAGCCCCAGCATTTT CASSLPPGQGGNQPQHF
TRBJ2-7 TRBV19 NA NA TGTGCCAGTAGTATAGAGGACGGCTACGAGCAGTACTTC CASSIEDGYEQYF
TRBJ2-7 TRBV18 NA NA TGTGCCAGCTCACCGGCCATAGGGGGGTACGAGCAGTACTTC CASSPAIGGYEQYF
TRBJ1-1 TRBV4-3 NA NA TGCGCCAGCAGCCAAGATCGAAGTACCAACACTGAAGCTTTCTTT CASSQDRSTNTEAFF
TRBJ1-5 TRBV2 NA NA TGTGCCAGCAGTGAAGAGCAGGGGCCAAATCAGCCCCAGCATTTT CASSEEQGPNQPQHF
TRBJ1-1 TRBV7-9 TRBD1 NA TGTGCCAGCAGCTTAGACAGGGGGCGAAACACTGAAGCTTTCTTT CASSLDRGRNTEAFF
TRBJ1-2 TRBV5-4 NA NA TGTGCCAGCAGCTTCCGGGATGGCTACACCTTC CASSFRDGYTF
TRBJ1-1 TRBV2 NA NA TGTGCCAGCGTCCTCGTCAGGGACGGTGAAGCTTTCTTT CASVLVRDGEAFF
TRBJ1-4 TRBV9 NA NA TGTGCCAGCAGCGTAGCAATGGAGGGAACAAAACTGTTTTTT CASSVAMEGTKLFF
TRBJ1-2 TRBV24-1 TRBD1 NA TGTGCCACCAGTGATTACAGGGGCGATGGCTACACCTTC CATSDYRGDGYTF
TRBJ2-7 TRBV3-1/TRBV3-2 TRBD2 NA TGTGCCAGCAGCCGGGAGCGGGGCTCCTACGAGCAGTACTTC CASSRERGSYEQYF